Presented here are 32 T cell receptor beta chains from one specimen sequenced in a study of T cell responses to AZD1222 COVID-19 vaccine. Profiled with immunoSEQ multiplex PCR; TCRdb holds only in-frame clones, not every one. The sample consists of some 180,000 clones, around 92% of them appearing once. The starting material was peripheral blood, obtained on day 0 of AZD1222 vaccination. The receptors derive from an adult in good health.

This chain uses TRBV5-1 with TRBJ2-1, with 7 bases identical to TRBD1. The CDR3 spans 14 residues. Trimming at V came to 5 bases and at J to 3 bases, leaving 5 bases not matched to a gene. Germline values: CDR1 SGHRS, CDR2 YFSETQ. CDR3 sequence: CASSTGVNYNEQFF. The DNA of the CDR3 is TGCGCCAGCAGTACAGGGGTCAACTACAATGAGCAGTTCTTC.

V gene TRBV28 combines with J gene TRBJ1-5; possibly TRBD1 for D (5 bases). The CDR3 spans 15 residues. In germline, CDR1 is MDHEN, CDR2 SYDVKM. Trimming shortened V by 6 bases and J by 5 bases, and 17 bases separated the two germline ends. The CDR3 region is CASSLGAGEHQPQHF. CDR3 nucleotide sequence: TGTGCCAGCAGCCTCGGGGCAGGCGAGCATCAGCCCCAGCATTTT.

The chain joins TRBV3-1 (or the pseudogene TRBV3-2) to TRBJ2-3; perhaps TRBD2 as D (5 bases). V was cut by 0 bases and J by 2 bases, with 9 bases left in between. The CDR3 is made up of 15 amino acids. Germline V gene sequence: CDR1 LGHDT, CDR2 YNNKEL (reference sequence). The CDR3 is CASSQDGDYTDTQYF. CDR3 sequence (DNA): TGTGCCAGCAGCCAAGACGGAGACTACACAGATACGCAGTATTTT.

The chain combines TRBV14 with TRBJ1-1; D gene uncertain. V lost 2 bases and J lost 1, with 8 bases in between. CDR1 and CDR2 from the germline V gene are SGHDN and FVKESK. CDR3 length: 14 amino acids. CDR3 protein: CASSQRTGNTEAFF. For the CDR3, the DNA is TGTGCCAGCAGCCAACGGACGGGGAACACTGAAGCTTTCTTT.

The V and J genes are TRBV27 and TRBJ1-2, with 9 nucleotides matching TRBD1. Trimming removed 6 bases from V and 5 bases from J; junction bases left unmatched: 4. The CDR3 extends over 13 amino acids. Germline CDR1 reads MNHEY; CDR2 reads SMNVEV (reference sequence). The CDR3 spells CASSDRGLYGYTF. The CDR3, as DNA: TGTGCCAGCAGCGACAGGGGGTTGTATGGCTACACCTTC.

V gene TRBV12-3 or TRBV12-4 combines with J gene TRBJ1-1; no reliable D call. This CDR3 region has 13 residues. The V end was cut by 5 bases, the J end by 6 bases, with 13 bases between. CDR3 loop: CASSAEESAEAFF. The CDR3 DNA sequence: TGTGCCAGCAGTGCAGAGGAGTCCGCTGAAGCTTTCTTT.

The chain links TRBV18 to TRBJ1-5, with D possibly matching TRBD1 (5 bases). The ends were cut back, 3 bases at V and 7 bases at J, with 16 bases in the middle. CDR1 is KGHSH, CDR2 LQKENI, per germline. This CDR3 comprises 15 residues. The CDR3, as DNA: TGTGCCAGCTCACCGACCCTAGGGGAGCCCCAGCCCCAGCATTTT. It yields the protein CASSPTLGEPQPQHF.

The rearrangement joins TRBV7-9 to TRBJ1-2, with 8 bases matching TRBD1. The CDR3 loop spans 15 amino acids. Trimming at V came to 5 bases and at J to 2 bases, leaving 7 bases not matched to a gene. The germline CDR1 and CDR2 sequences are SEHNR and FQNEAQ (reference sequence). CDR3 DNA: TGTGCCAGCAGCATCAGACAGGGGCGAAACTATGGCTACACCTTC. As protein: CASSIRQGRNYGYTF.

The V and J genes are TRBV11-2 and TRBJ2-7; TRBD2 agrees at 7 bases. The CDR3 sequence is 13 residues long. The germline V gene encodes CDR1 SGHAT and CDR2 FQNNGV. V gave up 7 bases and J gave up 2 bases; unmatched junction bases: 5. The CDR3 here is CASKLGGTYEQYF. DNA of the CDR3: TGTGCCAGCAAACTGGGGGGGACCTACGAGCAGTACTTC.

The V and J genes are TRBV15 and TRBJ2-7; no clear D. Deletions cut 0 bases from V and 2 bases from J, with 11 bases between. Per the germline V gene, CDR1 is LNHNV and CDR2 is YYDKDF (reference sequence). This CDR3 comprises 15 residues. CDR3 in amino acids: CATSRDSAATYEQYF. The CDR3, as DNA: TGTGCCACCAGCAGAGATTCGGCAGCTACCTACGAGCAGTACTTC.

The chain is built from TRBV6-1 and TRBJ1-6; no firm D call. Trimming removed 0 bases at V and 8 bases at J, with 5 bases between. CDR3 size: 13 residues. Looked up from germline, CDR1 is MNHNS and CDR2 is SASEGT. The CDR3 loop is CASSEALYSPLHF. CDR3 DNA: TGTGCCAGCAGTGAAGCCCTGTATTCACCCCTCCACTTT.

The chain is built from TRBV30 and TRBJ2-7, with TRBD2 as a possible D gene (6 bases). CDR3 length: 16 amino acids. CDR1 is GTSNPN, CDR2 SVGIG, per germline (reference sequence). The ends were cut back, 3 bases at V and 2 bases at J, with 20 bases in the middle. The chain's CDR3 is CAWSPNRDLATYEQYF. The CDR3 nucleotides read TGTGCCTGGAGCCCAAACCGGGACTTAGCAACCTACGAGCAGTACTTC.

The chain carries TRBV5-5 and TRBJ2-2; D gene ambiguous. The CDR3 sequence is 16 residues long. Germline loops: CDR1 SGHKS, CDR2 YYEKEE (reference sequence). Trimming took 1 base from V and 0 from J, leaving 10 bases between them. The CDR3 nucleotides are TGTGCCAGCAGCTTGACATCCAACGCGAACACCGGGGAGCTGTTTTTT. Its translation is CASSLTSNANTGELFF.

V and J are TRBV2 and TRBJ2-5; TRBD2 matches at 9 bases. Germline CDR1 and CDR2: SNHLY and FYNNEI. This CDR3 contains 15 residues. The ends lost 5 bases at V and 2 bases at J; junction bases unmatched: 6. Here the CDR3 reads CASSRTSAGQETQYF. The CDR3 coding sequence is TGTGCCAGCAGTCGGACTAGCGCAGGACAAGAGACCCAGTACTTC.

This clone came up a few times. V is TRBV4-1 and J is TRBJ1-2; D remains ambiguous. The V and J ends lost 3 bases and 2 bases respectively, with 7 bases between them. Germline V gives CDR1 MGHRA, CDR2 YSYEKL. The CDR3 spans 13 residues. Written as DNA, the CDR3 is TGCGCCAGCAGCCAGAGTGGAAACTATGGCTACACCTTC. This codes for CASSQSGNYGYTF.

The chain uses TRBV6-5 and TRBJ1-1, with 7 bases lining up with TRBD1. V trimming: 6 bases; J trimming: 1 base; junction bases outside the gene matches: 5. This CDR3 contains 14 residues. The germline V gene encodes CDR1 MNHEY and CDR2 SVGAGI. The CDR3 sequence: CASRRGQANTEAFF. The CDR3 nucleotides are TGTGCCAGCAGGAGAGGACAGGCGAACACTGAAGCTTTCTTT.

The rearrangement joins TRBV6-5 to TRBJ1-2; the D gene is possibly TRBD1 (6 bases). This CDR3 spans 16 amino acids. Germline V gene sequence: CDR1 MNHEY, CDR2 SVGAGI. The V gene lost 0 bases and the J gene lost 2 bases, with 13 bases spanning the gap. The DNA of the CDR3 is TGTGCCAGCAGTTACTCGCTTCTCGGACAGAACTATGGCTACACCTTC. This translates into CASSYSLLGQNYGYTF.

The genes are TRBV6-5 and TRBJ1-2; D might be TRBD1 (5 bases). This CDR3 has 12 amino acids. Trimming pared 2 bases from V and 13 bases from J, leaving 14 bases between. Looked up from germline, CDR1 is MNHEY and CDR2 is SVGAGI. The CDR3 DNA is TGTGCCAGCAGTTACGAGACTCTGGGGCGCACCTTC. As protein: CASSYETLGRTF.

The chain is built from TRBV3-1 (or the pseudogene TRBV3-2) and TRBJ1-2; 9 bases map to TRBD1. V lost 5 bases, J lost 5 bases, and 6 bases stayed unmatched. CDR3 size: 14 residues. Germline lookup yields CDR1 LGHDT and CDR2 YNNKEL (reference sequence). The CDR3 DNA sequence: TGTGCCAGCAGCTCGCGGGACAGGGATTATGGCTACACCTTC. Its translation: CASSSRDRDYGYTF.

This chain connects TRBV3-1 (or the pseudogene TRBV3-2) to TRBJ1-2, with no clear D. Trimming removed 1 base from V and 0 bases from J, with 3 bases in between. This CDR3 is 13 amino acids long. Germline V CDR1 and CDR2: LGHDT, YNNKEL (reference sequence). CDR3 in DNA: TGTGCCAGCAGCCAAGCCCCTAACTATGGCTACACCTTC. Protein product: CASSQAPNYGYTF.

V usage is TRBV19 and J usage is TRBJ1-2; weak D call: TRBD1 (5 bases). Per germline, CDR1 LNHDA and CDR2 SQIVND (reference sequence). V lost 5 bases and J 4 bases, leaving 17 bases between the germline ends. There are 15 residues in the CDR3. CDR3 protein: CASSETGTGSYGYTF. The CDR3 nucleotides read TGTGCCAGTAGTGAAACCGGGACGGGGAGCTATGGCTACACCTTC.

This chain links TRBV24-1 with TRBJ2-3, with TRBD2 identical over 8 bases. V lost 7 bases to trimming and J lost 7 bases; unmatched junction nucleotides: 9. CDR1 and CDR2 (germline): KGHDR, SFDVKD. The CDR3 loop spans 14 amino acids. The CDR3: CATSPSGSLNTQYF. Written as DNA, the CDR3 is TGTGCCACCAGCCCTAGCGGGTCCTTAAATACGCAGTATTTT.

The V gene is TRBV6-5, the J gene TRBJ2-2; 8 bases match TRBD2. V lost 7 bases, J lost 1 base, and 2 bases stayed unmatched. Germline V gene data show CDR1 as MNHEY and CDR2 as SVGAGI. The CDR3 loop spans 14 amino acids. Here the CDR3 reads CASKSGGNTGELFF. As DNA, the CDR3 is TGTGCCAGCAAAAGCGGGGGGAACACCGGGGAGCTGTTTTTT.

The chain carries TRBV12-3 or TRBV12-4 and TRBJ2-1; D is possibly TRBD2 (5 bases). V was trimmed by 7 bases and J by 7 bases, leaving 11 bases between them. The CDR3 has 12 amino acids. In DNA form, the CDR3 reads TGTGCCAGCACGAGGGCTGGGAATGAGCAGTTCTTC. This sequence encodes CASTRAGNEQFF.

J is TRBJ1-4 and V is TRBV18; 8 positions agree with TRBD1. The CDR3 is 14 amino acids. Germline-derived CDR1 and CDR2 are KGHSH and LQKENI. V dropped 6 bases and J dropped 5; count of bases not matched to a gene: 5. This CDR3 is CASSQQGGNEKLFF. DNA of the CDR3: TGTGCCAGCTCGCAACAGGGGGGGAATGAAAAACTGTTTTTT.

This chain uses TRBV27 with TRBJ2-3; D not resolved. This CDR3 contains 13 residues. V lost 2 bases and J 2 bases, leaving 5 bases between the germline ends. Germline lookup yields CDR1 MNHEY and CDR2 SMNVEV (reference sequence). The CDR3 loop is CASSLDLTDTQYF. As DNA, the CDR3 is TGTGCCAGCAGTTTAGACCTCACAGATACGCAGTATTTT.

The rearrangement joins TRBV12-3 or TRBV12-4 to TRBJ2-2; D ambiguous. The V end lost 5 bases, the J end lost 7 bases, and 5 bases lay between the germline ends. CDR3 size: 11 residues. For the CDR3, the DNA is TGTGCCAGCAGTATCAACGGGGAGCTGTTTTTT. Residues: CASSINGELFF.

The chain recombines TRBV19 with TRBJ2-2, with 9 bases aligning to TRBD1. J was trimmed by 1 base and V by 4 bases; bases with no gene match: 1. Germline V gives CDR1 LNHDA, CDR2 SQIVND (reference sequence). There are 15 residues in the CDR3. The CDR3 bases are TGTGCCAGTAGTACGACAGGGGGGAACACCGGGGAGCTGTTTTTT. This codes for CASSTTGGNTGELFF. The full variable domain, completed using reference TRBV19 and TRBJ2-2, is DGGITQSPKYLFRKEGQNVTLSCEQNLNHDAMYWYRQDPGQGLRLIYYSQIVNDFQKGDIAEGYSVSREKKESFPLTVTSAQKNPTAFYLCASSTTGGNTGELFFGEGSRLTVL.

The rearrangement joins TRBV29-1 to TRBJ1-1, with D maybe TRBD1 (5 bases). This CDR3 spans 15 amino acids. The V end was cut by 6 bases, the J end by 0 bases, with 17 bases between. Per the germline V gene, CDR1 is SQVTM and CDR2 is ANQGSEA. The chain's CDR3 is CSVPWIGHLNTEAFF. The CDR3 DNA follows: TGCAGCGTCCCCTGGATCGGACATCTGAACACTGAAGCTTTCTTT.

The rearrangement uses TRBV11-2 and TRBJ2-1, with 12 bases aligning to TRBD2. Trimming took 1 base from V and 1 from J; bases not matched to a gene: 5. Germline assignment: CDR1 SGHAT and CDR2 FQNNGV. The CDR3 covers 18 residues. The CDR3 nucleotides are TGTGCCAGCAGCTTAGGTTCTAGCGGGGGGGGATCCTACAATGAGCAGTTCTTC. Protein: CASSLGSSGGGSYNEQFF.

The sample holds one count of this clone. The gene calls are TRBV28 and TRBJ1-5; 8 nucleotides line up with TRBD1. This CDR3 comprises 16 residues. Germline V gene lookup returns CDR1 MDHEN and CDR2 SYDVKM. V was pared by 6 bases and J by 0 bases, with 7 bases of the junction left unmatched. The CDR3 protein is CASSLTGGDSNQPQHF. CDR3 DNA sequence: TGTGCCAGCAGCCTTACAGGGGGGGATAGCAATCAGCCCCAGCATTTT.

The chain uses TRBV2 and TRBJ1-4; tentatively, D is TRBD1 (6 bases). V was pared by 8 bases and J by 1 base, with 11 bases between. The CDR3 runs to 14 residues. Germline CDR1 is SNHLY and CDR2 is FYNNEI. CDR3 DNA sequence: TGTGCCAGCCTTCCGGACAGAACTAATGAAAAACTGTTTTTT. Its protein product is CASLPDRTNEKLFF.